This T cell receptor (beta chain) emerged from a study of T cell repertoires in cytomegalovirus infection. In the study overall: CMV infection plus the matching HLA type was flagged by public TCR beta signatures.

TCRdb reanalysed the reads using MiXCR and keeps one entry per CDR3 protein. Here the sample spans hundreds of thousands of distinct CDR3 sequences, 15% to 20% being singletons. V lost 5 bases to trimming and J lost 4 bases; unmatched junction nucleotides: 6. Germline V gene sequence: CDR1 SGHTA, CDR2 FQGNSA. The CDR3 sequence is 14 residues long. Study observations and caveats: HLA-C-restricted CMV-specific TCR beta clonotypes were dominant in the ex vivo response.

This clonotype was counted many times. The antigen remains undetermined. The sequence came from a human donor in good health (CMV status not recorded). Some clones in this sample may be carry-over from other donors' samples. The chain carries TRBV7-2 and TRBJ2-3; 7 bases are a match to TRBD2. The source material was PBMCs. In nucleotides, the CDR3 is TGTGCCAGCAGCCTCGGACTAGGGCCAGATACGCAGTATTTT. It translates to CASSLGLGPDTQYF.